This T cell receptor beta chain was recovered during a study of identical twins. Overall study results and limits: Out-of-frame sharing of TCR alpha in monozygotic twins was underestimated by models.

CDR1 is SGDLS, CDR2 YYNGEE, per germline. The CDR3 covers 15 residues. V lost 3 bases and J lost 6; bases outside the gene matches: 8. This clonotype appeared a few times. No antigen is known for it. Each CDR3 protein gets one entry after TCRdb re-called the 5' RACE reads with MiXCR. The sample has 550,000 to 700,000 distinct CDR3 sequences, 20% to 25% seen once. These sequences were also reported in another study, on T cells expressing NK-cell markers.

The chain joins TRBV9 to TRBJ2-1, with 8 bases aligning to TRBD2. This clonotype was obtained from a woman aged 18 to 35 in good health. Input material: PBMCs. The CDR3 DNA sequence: TGTGCCAGCAGCGGTAGCGGGGCGGGGGGCAATGAGCAGTTCTTC. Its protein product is CASSGSGAGGNEQFF.